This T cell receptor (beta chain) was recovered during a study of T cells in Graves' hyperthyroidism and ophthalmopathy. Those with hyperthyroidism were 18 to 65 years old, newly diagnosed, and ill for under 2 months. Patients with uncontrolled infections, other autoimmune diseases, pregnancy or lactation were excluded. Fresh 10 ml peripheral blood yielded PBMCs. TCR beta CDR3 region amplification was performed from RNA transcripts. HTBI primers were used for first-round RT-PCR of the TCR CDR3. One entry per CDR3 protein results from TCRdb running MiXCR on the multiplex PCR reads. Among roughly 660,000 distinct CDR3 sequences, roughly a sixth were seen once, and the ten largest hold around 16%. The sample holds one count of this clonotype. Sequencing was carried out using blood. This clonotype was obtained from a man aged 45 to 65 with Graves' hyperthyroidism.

The CDR3 sequence: CSARDRRGRQPQHF. The CDR3 DNA follows: TGCAGTGCTAGAGATAGGAGGGGAAGACAGCCCCAGCATTTT. The chain couples TRBV20-1 to TRBJ1-5, with D possibly matching TRBD1 (5 bases). V was shortened by 0 bases and J by 7 bases, with 13 bases between the two germline ends. The germline V gene has CDR1 DFQATT and CDR2 SNEGSKA (reference sequence). The CDR3 has 14 residues.